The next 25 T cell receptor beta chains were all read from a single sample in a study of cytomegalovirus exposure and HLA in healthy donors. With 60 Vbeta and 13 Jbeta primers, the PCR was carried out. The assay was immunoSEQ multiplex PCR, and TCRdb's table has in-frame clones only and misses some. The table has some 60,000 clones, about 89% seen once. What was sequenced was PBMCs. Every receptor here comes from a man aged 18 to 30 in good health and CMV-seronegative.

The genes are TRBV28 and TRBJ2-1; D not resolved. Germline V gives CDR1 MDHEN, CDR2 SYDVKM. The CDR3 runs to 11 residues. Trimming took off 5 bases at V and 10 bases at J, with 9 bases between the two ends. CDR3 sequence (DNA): TGTGCCAGCAGTGTTACAGACGAGCAGTTCTTC. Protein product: CASSVTDEQFF.

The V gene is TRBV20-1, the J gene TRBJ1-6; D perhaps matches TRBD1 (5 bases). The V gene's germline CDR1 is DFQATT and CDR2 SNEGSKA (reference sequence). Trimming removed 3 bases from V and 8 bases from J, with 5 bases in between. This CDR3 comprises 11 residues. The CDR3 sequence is CSASRDSPLHF. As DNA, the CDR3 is TGCAGTGCTAGCAGGGATTCACCCCTCCACTTT.

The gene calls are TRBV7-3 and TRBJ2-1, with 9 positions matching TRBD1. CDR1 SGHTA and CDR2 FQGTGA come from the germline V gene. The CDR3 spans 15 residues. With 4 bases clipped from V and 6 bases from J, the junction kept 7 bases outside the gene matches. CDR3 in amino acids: CASSSRDREINEQFF. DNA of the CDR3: TGTGCCAGCAGCTCCCGGGACAGGGAGATCAATGAGCAGTTCTTC.

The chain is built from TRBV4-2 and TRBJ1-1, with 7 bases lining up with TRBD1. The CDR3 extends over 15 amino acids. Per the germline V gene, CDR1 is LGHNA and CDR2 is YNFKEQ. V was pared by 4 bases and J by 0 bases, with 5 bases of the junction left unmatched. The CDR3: CASSPRTGLNTEAFF. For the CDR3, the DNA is TGTGCCAGCAGCCCCCGGACAGGATTGAACACTGAAGCTTTCTTT.

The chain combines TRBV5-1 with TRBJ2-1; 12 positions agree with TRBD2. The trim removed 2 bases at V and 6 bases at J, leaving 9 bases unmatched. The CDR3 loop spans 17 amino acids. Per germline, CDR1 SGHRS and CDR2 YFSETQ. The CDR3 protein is CASSLGLAGTYGNEQFF. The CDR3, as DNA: TGCGCCAGCAGCTTAGGACTAGCGGGGACGTACGGCAATGAGCAGTTCTTC.

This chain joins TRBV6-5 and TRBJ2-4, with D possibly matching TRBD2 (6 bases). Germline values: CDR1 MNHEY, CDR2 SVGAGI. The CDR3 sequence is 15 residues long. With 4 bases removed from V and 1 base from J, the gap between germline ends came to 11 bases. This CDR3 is CASSSPGRAKNIQYF. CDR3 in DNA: TGTGCCAGCAGTTCGCCGGGGAGGGCCAAAAACATTCAGTACTTC.

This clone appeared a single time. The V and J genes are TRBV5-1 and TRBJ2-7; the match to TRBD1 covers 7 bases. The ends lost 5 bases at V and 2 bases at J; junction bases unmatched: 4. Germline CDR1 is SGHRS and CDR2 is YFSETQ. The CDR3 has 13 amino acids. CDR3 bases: TGCGCCAGCAGGTCCGGGACAGCCTACGAGCAGTACTTC. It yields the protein CASRSGTAYEQYF.

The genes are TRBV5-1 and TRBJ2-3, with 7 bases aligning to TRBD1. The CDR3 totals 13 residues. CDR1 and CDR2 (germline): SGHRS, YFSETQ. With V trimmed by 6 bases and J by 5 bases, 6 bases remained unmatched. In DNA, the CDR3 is TGCGCCAGCACCAGACAGGGCGGAGATACGCAGTATTTT. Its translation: CASTRQGGDTQYF.

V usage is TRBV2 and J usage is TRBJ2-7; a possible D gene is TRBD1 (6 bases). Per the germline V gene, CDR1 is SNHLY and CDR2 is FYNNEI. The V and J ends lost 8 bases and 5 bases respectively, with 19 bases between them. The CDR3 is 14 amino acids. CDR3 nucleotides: TGTGCCAGCGTTTCTCACAGGGTTTCGAACGAGCAGTACTTC. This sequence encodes CASVSHRVSNEQYF.

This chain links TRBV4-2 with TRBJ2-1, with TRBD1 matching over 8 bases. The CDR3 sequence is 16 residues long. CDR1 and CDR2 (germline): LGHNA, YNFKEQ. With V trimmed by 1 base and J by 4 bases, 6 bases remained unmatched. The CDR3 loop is CASSQVDGTGYNEQFF. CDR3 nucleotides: TGTGCCAGCAGCCAAGTAGACGGGACAGGATACAATGAGCAGTTCTTC.

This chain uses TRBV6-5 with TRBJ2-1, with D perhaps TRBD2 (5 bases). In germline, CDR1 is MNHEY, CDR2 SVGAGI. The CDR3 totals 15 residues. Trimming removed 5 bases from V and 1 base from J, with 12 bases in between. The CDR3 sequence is CASSPAGPSYNEQFF. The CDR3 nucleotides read TGTGCCAGCAGTCCCGCGGGCCCGTCCTACAATGAGCAGTTCTTC.

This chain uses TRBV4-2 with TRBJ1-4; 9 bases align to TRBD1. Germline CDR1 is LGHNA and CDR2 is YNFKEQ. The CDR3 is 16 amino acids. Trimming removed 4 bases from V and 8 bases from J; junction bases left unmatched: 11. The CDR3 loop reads CASSPNAGQGSEKLFF. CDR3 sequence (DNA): TGTGCCAGCAGCCCCAACGCGGGACAGGGCAGCGAAAAACTGTTTTTT.

CDR3 in amino acids: CASSFGNTEAFF. The CDR3 DNA reads TGTGCCAGCAGTTTCGGGAACACTGAAGCTTTCTTT. The genes are TRBV27 and TRBJ1-1; no clear D gene. Looked up from germline, CDR1 is MNHEY and CDR2 is SMNVEV (reference sequence). The CDR3 is 12 amino acids. The V gene lost 3 bases and the J gene lost 1 base, with 3 bases spanning the gap.

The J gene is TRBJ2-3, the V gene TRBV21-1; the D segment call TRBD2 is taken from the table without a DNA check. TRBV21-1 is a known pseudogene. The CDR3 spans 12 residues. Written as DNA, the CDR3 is TGTGCCAGCAGCAACTCTACGTTATTCCAGTATTTT. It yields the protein CASSNSTLFQYF.

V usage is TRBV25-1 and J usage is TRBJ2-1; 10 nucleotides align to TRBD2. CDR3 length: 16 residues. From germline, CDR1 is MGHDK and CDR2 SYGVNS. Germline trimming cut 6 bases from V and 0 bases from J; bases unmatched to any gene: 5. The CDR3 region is CASSFKRGGSYNEQFF. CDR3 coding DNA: TGTGCCAGCAGCTTCAAGCGGGGGGGCTCCTACAATGAGCAGTTCTTC.

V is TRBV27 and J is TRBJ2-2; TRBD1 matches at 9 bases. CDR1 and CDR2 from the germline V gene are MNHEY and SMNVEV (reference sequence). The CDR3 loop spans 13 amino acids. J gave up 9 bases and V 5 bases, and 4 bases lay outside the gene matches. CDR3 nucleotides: TGTGCCAGCAGTACACAGGGGGCTCGGGAGCTGTTTTTT. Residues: CASSTQGARELFF.

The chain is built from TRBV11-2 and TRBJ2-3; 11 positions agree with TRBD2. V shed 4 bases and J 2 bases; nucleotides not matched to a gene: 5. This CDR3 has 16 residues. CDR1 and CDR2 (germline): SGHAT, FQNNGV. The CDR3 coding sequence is TGTGCCAGCAGCTCCGGGACTAGCGGTTTCACAGATACGCAGTATTTT. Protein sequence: CASSSGTSGFTDTQYF.

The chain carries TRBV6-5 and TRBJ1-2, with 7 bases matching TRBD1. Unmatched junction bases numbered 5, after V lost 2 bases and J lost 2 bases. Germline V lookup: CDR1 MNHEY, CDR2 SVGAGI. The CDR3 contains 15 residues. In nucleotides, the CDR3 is TGTGCCAGCAGTTACGGAGGGGGCGCAAACTATGGCTACACCTTC. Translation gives CASSYGGGANYGYTF.

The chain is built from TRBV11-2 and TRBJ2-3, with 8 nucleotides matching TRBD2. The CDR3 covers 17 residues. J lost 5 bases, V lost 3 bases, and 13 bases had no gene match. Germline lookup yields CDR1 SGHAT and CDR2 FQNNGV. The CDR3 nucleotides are TGTGCCAGCAGCTTCGACCCCCGGGGGGGCGGGGAAGATACGCAGTATTTT. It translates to CASSFDPRGGGEDTQYF.

CDR3 sequence: CASSLEGGGYGYTF. CDR3 nucleotides: TGTGCCAGCAGCTTGGAAGGGGGCGGCTATGGCTACACCTTC. The rearrangement joins TRBV5-6 to TRBJ1-2, with TRBD1 identical over 7 bases. Germline lookup yields CDR1 SGHDT and CDR2 YYEEEE. The V gene end was trimmed by 0 bases and the J gene end by 4 bases; junction bases not matched to a gene: 3. This CDR3 contains 14 residues.

The CDR3 region has the DNA TGTGCCAGTAGTATGTCGGACAATGAGCAGTTCTTC. It encodes CASSMSDNEQFF. The chain is built from TRBV19 and TRBJ2-1; D is undetermined. V dropped 3 bases and J dropped 5 bases, with 5 bases sitting between them. The CDR3 is 12 residues long. Germline assignment: CDR1 LNHDA and CDR2 SQIVND (reference sequence).

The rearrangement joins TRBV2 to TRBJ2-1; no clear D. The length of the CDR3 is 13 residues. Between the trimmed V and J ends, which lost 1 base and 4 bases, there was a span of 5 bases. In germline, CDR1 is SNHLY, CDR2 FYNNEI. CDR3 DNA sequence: TGTGCCAGCAGTGAAGGCGGTTACAATGAGCAGTTCTTC. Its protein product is CASSEGGYNEQFF.

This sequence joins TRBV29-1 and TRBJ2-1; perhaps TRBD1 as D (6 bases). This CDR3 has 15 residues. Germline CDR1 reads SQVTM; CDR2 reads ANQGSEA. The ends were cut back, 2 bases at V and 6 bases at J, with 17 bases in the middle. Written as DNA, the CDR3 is TGCAGCGTTGAATTCGAGGCAGGGGATCCCAATGAGCAGTTCTTC. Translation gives CSVEFEAGDPNEQFF.

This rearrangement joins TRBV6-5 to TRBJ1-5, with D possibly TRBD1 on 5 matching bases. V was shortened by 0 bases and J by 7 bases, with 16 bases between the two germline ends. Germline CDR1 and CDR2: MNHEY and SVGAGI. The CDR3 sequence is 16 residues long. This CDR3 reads CASSYSSRAGGQPQHF. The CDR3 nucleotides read TGTGCCAGCAGTTACTCGTCCCGGGCCGGGGGGCAGCCCCAGCATTTT.

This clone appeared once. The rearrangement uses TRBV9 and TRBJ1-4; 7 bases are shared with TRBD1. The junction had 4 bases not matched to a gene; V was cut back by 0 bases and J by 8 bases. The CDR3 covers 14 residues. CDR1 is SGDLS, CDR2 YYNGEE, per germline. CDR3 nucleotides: TGTGCCAGCAGCGTAGGGCAGGGGGAGGAAAAACTGTTTTTT. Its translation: CASSVGQGEEKLFF.